This is a list of T cell receptor beta chains from one sample in a study of blood T cell repertoires in COVID-19. Measured with immunoSEQ multiplex PCR; TCRdb has only the in-frame clones, and not every one. The sample lists approximately 220,000 clones, about four fifths occurring once. The sample comprised PBMCs or T cells enriched from blood (not recorded which). These receptor sequences come from a woman between 35 and 50 years old who had been exposed to COVID-19. Both conserved end residues are part of each CDR3. A D gene is named only where the DNA matches it firmly. Size values are once, few and many counts, or a class for expanded clones, and some rows have none.

TRBJ2-1 TRBV7-2 . . CASSLDRGREQFF TGTGCCAGCAGCTTAGATCGAGGTCGGGAGCAGTTCTTC
TRBJ1-1 TRBV18 . . CASSPGGKGNTEAFF TGTGCCAGCTCACCAGGGGGCAAAGGGAACACTGAAGCTTTCTTT
TRBJ1-4 TRBV29-1 . . CSAGVSNEKLFF TGCAGCGCCGGGGTGTCTAATGAAAAACTGTTTTTT
TRBJ2-1 TRBV12-3/TRBV12-4 . . CASSLNIHNEQFF TGTGCCAGCAGTTTAAACATTCACAATGAGCAGTTCTTC
TRBJ1-1 TRBV7-8 . TRBD1 CASSSTGGTTEAFF TGTGCCAGCAGCTCGACAGGGGGGACAACTGAAGCTTTCTTT
TRBJ2-3 TRBV27 few . CASRTDSLGTQYF TGTGCCAGCAGAACGGACAGTCTGGGTACGCAGTATTTT
TRBJ1-1 TRBV3-1/TRBV3-2 . . CASSFRSWARPNTEAFF TGTGCCAGCAGCTTCCGTTCATGGGCCAGACCGAACACTGAAGCTTTCTTT
TRBJ1-3 TRBV5-1 . . CASSLGFMGSSGNTIYF TGCGCCAGCAGCTTGGGGTTTATGGGGAGCTCTGGAAACACCATATATTTT
TRBJ1-1 TRBV28 few TRBD1 CASSSLPGQGRMNTEAFF TGTGCCAGCAGTTCGCTCCCAGGACAGGGGAGAATGAACACTGAAGCTTTCTTT
TRBJ2-1 TRBV7-6 . TRBD2 CASSHASGGPSYNEQFF TGTGCCAGCAGCCATGCTAGCGGGGGTCCCTCCTACAATGAGCAGTTCTTC
TRBJ2-7 TRBV9 . TRBD1 CASSAGQGREQYF TGTGCCAGCAGCGCCGGACAGGGTAGGGAACAGTACTTC
TRBJ1-2 TRBV5-1 . TRBD1 CASSPGTGANYGYTF TGCGCCAGCAGCCCCGGGACAGGGGCTAACTATGGCTACACCTTC
TRBJ2-1 TRBV7-3 once TRBD2 CASSPFGGGAPNEQFF TGTGCCAGCAGCCCTTTTGGCGGGGGGGCTCCCAATGAGCAGTTCTTC
TRBJ1-5 TRBV12-3/TRBV12-4 . . CASSYTSNQPQHF TGTGCCAGCAGTTACACAAGCAATCAGCCCCAGCATTTT
TRBJ2-7 TRBV11-2 . . CASSLGQSHYEQYF TGTGCCAGCAGCTTGGGGCAGAGCCACTACGAGCAGTACTTC
TRBJ1-5 TRBV21-1 . . CASKGGGARPTWPQHF TGTGCCAGCAAGGGCGGGGGGGCCCGTCCCACATGGCCCCAGCATTTT
TRBJ1-2 TRBV2 . TRBD1 CASSVQGSYGYTF TGTGCCAGCAGTGTACAGGGGAGCTATGGCTACACCTTC
TRBJ1-2 TRBV28 few . CASSAGGDYGYTF TGTGCCAGCAGTGCCGGAGGGGACTATGGCTACACCTTC
TRBJ1-1 TRBV7-2 . . CASSSQGDTEAFF TGTGCCAGCAGCTCGCAGGGCGACACTGAAGCTTTCTTT
TRBJ2-1 TRBV5-8 . . CASRPTGNEQFF TGTGCCAGCAGGCCGACAGGCAATGAGCAGTTCTTC
TRBJ1-5 TRBV2 . TRBD1 CASTLLTGGHQPQHF TGTGCCAGCACCCTATTGACAGGGGGCCATCAGCCCCAGCATTTT
TRBJ2-7 TRBV4-1 . . CASSQGYSGPYEQYF TGCGCCAGCAGCCAAGGTTACTCAGGGCCCTACGAGCAGTACTTC
TRBJ2-2 TRBV11-3 few TRBD1 CASSPGQGNTGELFF TGTGCCAGCAGCCCGGGACAGGGGAACACCGGGGAGCTGTTTTTT
TRBJ2-5 TRBV7-3 . . CASSPWGESETQYF TGTGCCAGCAGCCCCTGGGGGGAGTCGGAGACCCAGTACTTC
TRBJ1-1 TRBV5-5 . . CASSFRQEPIEAFF TGTGCCAGCAGCTTTCGACAGGAACCTATCGAAGCTTTCTTT
TRBJ1-1 TRBV6-5 few . CASRSRAEAFF TGTGCCAGCAGATCCAGGGCTGAAGCTTTCTTT
TRBJ1-5 TRBV19 . . CASSIAVGQPQHF TGTGCCAGTAGTATTGCGGTAGGTCAGCCCCAGCATTTT
TRBJ1-5 TRBV6-5 . . CASSSPGQAGGQPQHF TGTGCCAGCAGTTCCCCGGGCCAGGCTGGAGGCCAGCCCCAGCATTTT
TRBJ1-2 TRBV6-5 once . CASLETGANYGYTF TGTGCCAGCCTGGAGACAGGCGCTAACTATGGCTACACCTTC
TRBJ1-1 TRBV15 few . CATSRGGVGTEAFF TGTGCCACCAGCCGGGGGGGGGTTGGGACTGAAGCTTTCTTT
TRBJ1-3 TRBV5-1 . TRBD1 CASSRGQGSGNTIYF TGCGCCAGCAGCCGGGGACAGGGAAGTGGAAACACCATATATTTT
TRBJ1-1 TRBV4-1 . TRBD1 CASSPTGGFSEAFF TGCGCCAGCAGCCCGACAGGGGGCTTCTCTGAAGCTTTCTTT
TRBJ2-5 TRBV7-9 . TRBD1 CASSAPRTGGETQYF TGTGCCAGCAGCGCCCCAAGAACAGGGGGGGAGACCCAGTACTTC
TRBJ1-2 TRBV12-3/TRBV12-4 . . CASSLARGYTF TGTGCCAGCAGTTTAGCGCGAGGCTACACCTTC
TRBJ1-4 TRBV9 . . CASSPSKRSNEKLFF TGTGCCAGCAGCCCTAGCAAGCGAAGTAATGAAAAACTGTTTTTT
TRBJ2-1 TRBV5-1 . . CASSFRSYNEQFF TGCGCCAGCAGCTTTCGGTCCTACAATGAGCAGTTCTTC
TRBJ2-1 TRBV20-1 . . CSASIGDYNEQFF TGCAGTGCTAGTATCGGGGACTACAATGAGCAGTTCTTC
TRBJ1-1 TRBV9 many . CASSALGGFTEAFF TGTGCCAGCAGCGCCCTGGGGGGATTCACTGAAGCTTTCTTT
TRBJ1-2 TRBV27 . TRBD1 CASSMTGIGYTF TGTGCCAGCAGTATGACAGGGATAGGCTACACCTTC
TRBJ2-2 TRBV7-2 . . CASSRDKNTGELFF TGTGCCAGCAGCCGCGACAAGAACACCGGGGAGCTGTTTTTT
TRBJ1-1 TRBV5-1 few . CASSFTQGGTEAFF TGCGCCAGCAGCTTCACCCAGGGTGGGACTGAAGCTTTCTTT
TRBJ1-2 TRBV21-1 . . CASTPQEGYGYTF TGTGCCAGCACCCCTCAGGAGGGCTATGGCTACACCTTC
TRBJ2-1 TRBV7-3 . . CASSLTLEVNEQFF TGTGCCAGCAGCTTAACACTCGAGGTTAATGAGCAGTTCTTC
TRBJ2-2 TRBV6-5 . . CASRFDRYTGELFF TGTGCCAGCAGATTCGACAGATACACCGGGGAGCTGTTTTTT
TRBJ1-2 TRBV5-1 . . CASSFGQSYGYTF TGCGCCAGCAGCTTTGGACAAAGCTATGGCTACACCTTC
TRBJ2-3 TRBV6-5 . . CASSYSARGLGTQYF TGTGCCAGCAGTTACTCAGCCAGGGGCCTAGGTACGCAGTATTTT
TRBJ2-1 TRBV4-2 . TRBD1 CASSQDRGLGEQFF TGTGCCAGCAGCCAGGACAGGGGGCTGGGTGAGCAGTTCTTC
TRBJ2-3 TRBV5-4 . TRBD2 CASSFWTSGYTDTQYF TGTGCCAGCAGCTTTTGGACTAGCGGGTACACAGATACGCAGTATTTT
TRBJ2-2 TRBV25-1 . TRBD2 CASSGGRIGGGSGELFF TGTGCCAGCAGCGGGGGACGCATTGGCGGGGGATCCGGGGAGCTGTTTTTT
TRBJ1-2 TRBV28 . . CASSTSPSAYGYTF TGTGCCAGCAGTACCTCCCCCAGTGCTTATGGCTACACCTTC
TRBJ2-3 TRBV6-2/TRBV6-3 . TRBD2 CASSYLTSGGADADTQYF TGTGCCAGCAGTTACCTGACTAGCGGGGGGGCAGACGCAGATACGCAGTATTTT
TRBJ1-2 TRBV6-1 few TRBD1 CASSEIIFSRTGLGYGYTF TGTGCCAGCAGTGAAATAATTTTTTCTCGGACAGGCCTGGGCTATGGCTACACCTTC
TRBJ2-6 TRBV19 . TRBD1 CASLDRAGANVLTF TGTGCCAGCCTAGACAGGGCTGGGGCCAACGTCCTGACTTTC
TRBJ2-5 TRBV2 . TRBD1 CASSVSGGRRETQYF TGTGCCAGCAGTGTTTCAGGGGGCCGCCGAGAGACCCAGTACTTC
TRBJ2-7 TRBV4-1 . TRBD1 CASSAPWRQGAWEQYF TGCGCCAGCAGCGCCCCCTGGAGACAGGGGGCGTGGGAGCAGTACTTC
TRBJ1-1 TRBV2 . . CASSDLMMGARNTEAFF TGTGCCAGCAGTGACCTAATGATGGGAGCACGGAACACTGAAGCTTTCTTT
TRBJ1-5 TRBV19 . TRBD1 CASQRTGVKAYQPQHF TGTGCCAGCCAACGGACAGGGGTAAAGGCCTATCAGCCCCAGCATTTT
TRBJ2-1 TRBV27 . TRBD1 CASHNLGTGANNEQFF TGTGCCAGCCATAACCTTGGGACAGGGGCTAACAATGAGCAGTTCTTC
TRBJ1-1 TRBV5-6 . . CASSFPPNTEAFF TGTGCCAGCAGCTTCCCTCCGAACACTGAAGCTTTCTTT
TRBJ2-5 TRBV7-9 . . CASSLGQAQETQYF TGTGCCAGCAGCTTGGGACAAGCTCAAGAGACCCAGTACTTC